This record concerns one T cell receptor (beta chain) sequence. The target antigen is unknown. The sample belongs to a study of cytomegalovirus exposure and HLA in healthy donors. Notes on the study in general: The classifier reportedly diagnosed cytomegalovirus status with high sensitivity and specificity.

PCR amplification relied on 60 Vbeta primers (plus 13 Jbeta primers). Assay used: immunoSEQ multiplex PCR; TCRdb lists only in-frame clones, some missing. Of 90,000 or so clones in the sample, roughly 60% are singletons; the top ten hold about 5.4%. The source of this sequence is a boy aged 10-17 years in good health and CMV-seropositive. Specimen: PBMCs.

DNA for the CDR3: TGTGCCAGCAGTGCTTTGACCAGGGGGCTAGGGGGCTACACCTTC. This codes for CASSALTRGLGGYTF. The rearrangement joins TRBV2 to TRBJ1-2; 8 bases align to TRBD1. After removal of 4 bases from V and 8 bases from J, the junction contained 12 bases not matched to a gene. The CDR3 length is 15 residues. CDR1 and CDR2 from the germline V gene are SNHLY and FYNNEI.